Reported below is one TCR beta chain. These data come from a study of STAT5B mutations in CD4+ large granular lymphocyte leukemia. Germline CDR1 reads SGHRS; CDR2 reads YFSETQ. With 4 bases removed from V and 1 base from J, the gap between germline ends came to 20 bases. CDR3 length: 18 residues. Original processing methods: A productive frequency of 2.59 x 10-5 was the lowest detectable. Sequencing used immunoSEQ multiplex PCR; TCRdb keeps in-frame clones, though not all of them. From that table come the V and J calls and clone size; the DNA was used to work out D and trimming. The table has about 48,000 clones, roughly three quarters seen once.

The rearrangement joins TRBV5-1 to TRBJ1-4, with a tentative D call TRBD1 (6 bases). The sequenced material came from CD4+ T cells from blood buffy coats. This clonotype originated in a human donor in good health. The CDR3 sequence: CASSLGADTLRTNEKLFF. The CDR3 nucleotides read TGCGCCAGCAGCCTGGGGGCAGACACGCTTCGAACTAATGAAAAACTGTTTTTT.